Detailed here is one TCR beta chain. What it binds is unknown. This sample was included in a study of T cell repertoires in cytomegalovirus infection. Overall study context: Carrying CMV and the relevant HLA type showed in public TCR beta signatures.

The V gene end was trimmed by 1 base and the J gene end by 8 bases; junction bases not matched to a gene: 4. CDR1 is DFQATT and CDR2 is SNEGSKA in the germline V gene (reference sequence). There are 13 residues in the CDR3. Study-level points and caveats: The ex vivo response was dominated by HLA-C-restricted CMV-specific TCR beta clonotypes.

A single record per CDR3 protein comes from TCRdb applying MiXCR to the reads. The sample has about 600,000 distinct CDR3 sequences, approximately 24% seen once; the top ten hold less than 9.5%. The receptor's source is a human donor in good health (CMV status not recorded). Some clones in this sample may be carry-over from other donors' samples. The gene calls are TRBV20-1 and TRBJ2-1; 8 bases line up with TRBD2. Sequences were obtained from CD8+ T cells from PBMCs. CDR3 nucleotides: TGCAGTGCTAGAGGCCGGGGGGGCTATGAGCAGTTCTTC. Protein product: CSARGRGGYEQFF.